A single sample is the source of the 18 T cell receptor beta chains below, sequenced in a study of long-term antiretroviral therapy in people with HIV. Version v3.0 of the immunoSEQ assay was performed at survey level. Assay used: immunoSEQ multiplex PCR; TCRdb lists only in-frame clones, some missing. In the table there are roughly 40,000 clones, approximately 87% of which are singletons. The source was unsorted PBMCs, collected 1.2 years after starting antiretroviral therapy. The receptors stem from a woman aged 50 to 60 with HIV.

This chain's CDR3 is CASRRRDRSTDTQYF. The DNA for the CDR3 is TGTGCCAGCAGACGACGGGACAGGAGCACAGATACGCAGTATTTT. The chain links TRBV6-4 to TRBJ2-3, with 8 bases matching TRBD1. The trim removed 6 bases at V and 0 bases at J, leaving 5 bases unmatched. This CDR3 spans 15 amino acids. Germline V gives CDR1 MRHNA, CDR2 SNTAGT.

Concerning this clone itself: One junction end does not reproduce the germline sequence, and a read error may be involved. The CDR3 nucleotides are TGTGCTAGCAGTCGTCGACAGCCCGCGAACACCGGGGAGCTGTTTTTT. Protein product: CASSRRQPANTGELFF. The chain uses TRBV7-7 and TRBJ2-2; possible D gene TRBD1, 5 bases. Germline CDR1 and CDR2: SSHAT and FNYEAQ (reference sequence). The CDR3 is 16 amino acids. Filled out from reference TRBV7-7 and TRBJ2-2, the complete variable domain reads GAGVSQSPRYKVTKRGQDVTLRCDPISSHATLYWYQQALGQGPEFLTYFNYEAQPDKSGLPSDRFSAERPEGSISTLTIQRTEQRDSAMYRCASSRRQPANTGELFFGEGSRLTVL.

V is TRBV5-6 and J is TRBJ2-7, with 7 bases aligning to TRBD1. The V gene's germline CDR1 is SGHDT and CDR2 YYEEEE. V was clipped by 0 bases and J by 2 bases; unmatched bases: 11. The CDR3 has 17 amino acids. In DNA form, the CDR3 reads TGTGCCAGCAGCTTGGCCCGGGTTAGAGACAGGGCCTACGAGCAGTACTTC. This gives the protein CASSLARVRDRAYEQYF.

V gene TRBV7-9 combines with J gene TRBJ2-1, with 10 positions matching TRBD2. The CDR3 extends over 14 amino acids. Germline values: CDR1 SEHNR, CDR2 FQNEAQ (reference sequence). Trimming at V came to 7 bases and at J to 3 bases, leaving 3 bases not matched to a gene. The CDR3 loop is CASTLAGDYNEQFF. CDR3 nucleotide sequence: TGTGCCAGCACCCTAGCGGGGGACTACAATGAGCAGTTCTTC.

The CDR3 coding sequence is TGTGCCAGCAGCTCGGGACAGACTAACACTGAAGCTTTCTTT. This gives the protein CASSSGQTNTEAFF. The chain has TRBV7-2 and TRBJ1-1, with 7 bases fitting TRBD1. V was clipped by 4 bases and J by 2 bases; unmatched bases: 4. CDR1 is SGHTA, CDR2 FQGNSA, per germline. The CDR3 contains 14 residues.

The CDR3 loop reads CASSLDGQGRSEQYF. The CDR3 DNA is TGTGCCAGCAGCTTAGACGGTCAGGGCCGGTCCGAGCAGTACTTC. The V call is TRBV7-2, the J call TRBJ2-7, with a tentative D call TRBD1 (5 bases). The length of the CDR3 is 15 residues. Trimming cost V 1 base and J 6 bases, with 16 bases left between them. Looked up from germline, CDR1 is SGHTA and CDR2 is FQGNSA.

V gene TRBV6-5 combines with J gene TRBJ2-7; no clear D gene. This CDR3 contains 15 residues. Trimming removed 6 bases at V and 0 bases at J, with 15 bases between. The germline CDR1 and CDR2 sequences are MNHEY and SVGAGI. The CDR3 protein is CASRLGRQSSYEQYF. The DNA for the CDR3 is TGTGCCAGCAGGTTGGGCAGGCAAAGCTCCTACGAGCAGTACTTC.

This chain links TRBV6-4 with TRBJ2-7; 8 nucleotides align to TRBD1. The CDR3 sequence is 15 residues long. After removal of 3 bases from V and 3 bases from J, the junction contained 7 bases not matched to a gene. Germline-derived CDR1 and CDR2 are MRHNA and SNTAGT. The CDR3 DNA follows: TGTGCCAGCAGTGAGGACAGGGCGCTCCACTACGAGCAGTACTTC. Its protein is CASSEDRALHYEQYF.

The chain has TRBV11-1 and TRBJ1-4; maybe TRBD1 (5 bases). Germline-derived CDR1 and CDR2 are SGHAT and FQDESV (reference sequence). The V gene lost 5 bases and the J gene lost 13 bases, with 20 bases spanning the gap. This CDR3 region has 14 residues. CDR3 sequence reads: CASSKRDGSGGLFF. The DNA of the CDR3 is TGTGCCAGCAGCAAAAGGGACGGTTCGGGGGGACTGTTTTTT.

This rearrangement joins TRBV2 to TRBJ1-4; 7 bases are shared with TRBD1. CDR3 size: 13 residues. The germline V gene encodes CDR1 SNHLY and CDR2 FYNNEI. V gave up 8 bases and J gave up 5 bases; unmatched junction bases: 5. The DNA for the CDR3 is TGTGCCAGCCGAGGGACAGAAAATGAAAAACTGTTTTTT. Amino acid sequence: CASRGTENEKLFF.

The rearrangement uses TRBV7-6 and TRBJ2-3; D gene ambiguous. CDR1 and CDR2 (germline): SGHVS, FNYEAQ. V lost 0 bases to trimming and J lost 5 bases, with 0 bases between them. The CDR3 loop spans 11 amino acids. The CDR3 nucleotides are TGTGCCAGCAGCTTAGCAGATACGCAGTATTTT. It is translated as CASSLADTQYF.

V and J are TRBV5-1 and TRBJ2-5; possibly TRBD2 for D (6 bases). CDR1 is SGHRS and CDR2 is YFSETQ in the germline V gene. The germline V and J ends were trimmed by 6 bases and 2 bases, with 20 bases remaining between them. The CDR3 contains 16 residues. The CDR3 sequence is CASKSLPGGVQETQYF. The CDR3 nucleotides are TGCGCCAGCAAATCCCTCCCAGGCGGGGTACAAGAGACCCAGTACTTC.

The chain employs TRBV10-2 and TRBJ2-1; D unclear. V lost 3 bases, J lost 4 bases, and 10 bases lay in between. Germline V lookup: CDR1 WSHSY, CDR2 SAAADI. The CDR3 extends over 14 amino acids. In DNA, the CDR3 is TGCGCCAGCAGTGATTGGCTGAGATACAATGAGCAGTTCTTC. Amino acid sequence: CASSDWLRYNEQFF.

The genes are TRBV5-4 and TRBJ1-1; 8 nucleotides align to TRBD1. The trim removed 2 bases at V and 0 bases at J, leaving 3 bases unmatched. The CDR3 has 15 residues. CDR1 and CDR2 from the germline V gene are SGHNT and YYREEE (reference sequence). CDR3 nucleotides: TGTGCCAGCAGCTTTCGGACAGGGTTGAACACTGAAGCTTTCTTT. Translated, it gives CASSFRTGLNTEAFF. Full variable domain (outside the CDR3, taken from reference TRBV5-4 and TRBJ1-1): ETGVTQSPTHLIKTRGQQVTLRCSSQSGHNTVSWYQQALGQGPQFIFQYYREEENGRGNFPPRFSGLQFPNYSSELNVNALELDDSALYLCASSFRTGLNTEAFFGQGTRLTVV.

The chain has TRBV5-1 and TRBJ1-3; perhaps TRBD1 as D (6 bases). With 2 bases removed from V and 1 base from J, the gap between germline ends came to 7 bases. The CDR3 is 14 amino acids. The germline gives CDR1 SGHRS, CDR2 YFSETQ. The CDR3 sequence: CASSLGTSGNTIYF. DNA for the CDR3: TGCGCCAGCAGCTTAGGGACATCTGGAAACACCATATATTTT.

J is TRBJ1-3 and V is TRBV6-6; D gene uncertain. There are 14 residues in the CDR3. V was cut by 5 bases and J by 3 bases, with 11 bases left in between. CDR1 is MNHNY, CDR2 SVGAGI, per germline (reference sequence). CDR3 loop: CASSRDWGGNTIYF. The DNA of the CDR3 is TGTGCCAGCAGTAGAGACTGGGGTGGAAACACCATATATTTT.

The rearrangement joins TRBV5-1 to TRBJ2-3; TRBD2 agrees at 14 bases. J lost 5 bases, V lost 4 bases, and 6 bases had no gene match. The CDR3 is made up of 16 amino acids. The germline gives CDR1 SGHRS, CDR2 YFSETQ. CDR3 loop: CASSNFGTSGGDTQYF. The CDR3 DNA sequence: TGCGCCAGCAGCAATTTCGGGACTAGCGGGGGAGATACGCAGTATTTT.

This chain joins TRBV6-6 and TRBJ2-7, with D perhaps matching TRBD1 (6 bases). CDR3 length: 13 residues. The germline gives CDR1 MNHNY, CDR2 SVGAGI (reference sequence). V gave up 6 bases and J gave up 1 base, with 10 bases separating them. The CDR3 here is CASRAGESYEQYF. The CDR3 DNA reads TGTGCCAGCAGGGCAGGGGAGTCCTACGAGCAGTACTTC.